This passage covers 5 T cell receptor beta chains from one sample sequenced in a study of blood T cell repertoires in COVID-19. Data came from immunoSEQ multiplex PCR; TCRdb stores just in-frame clones and leaves some out. The sample lists around 370,000 clones; under 95% were seen once. Material: peripheral blood. Every receptor here comes from a woman aged 18-35 years who had recovered from COVID-19.

The rearrangement joins TRBV19 to TRBJ2-2, with 14 bases that match TRBD2. The CDR3 runs to 17 residues. Germline V gene data show CDR1 as LNHDA and CDR2 as SQIVND (reference sequence). V was clipped by 4 bases and J by 5 bases; unmatched bases: 6. CDR3 sequence (DNA): TGTGCCAGTAGTAAGGGACTAGCGGGAGAATGGACCGGGGAGCTGTTTTTT. Translated: CASSKGLAGEWTGELFF.

The chain has TRBV4-3 and TRBJ1-4; 7 positions agree with TRBD1. Germline CDR1 is LGHNA and CDR2 is YSLEER. The CDR3 runs to 14 residues. The J segment lost 6 bases and the V segment lost 4 bases, leaving 5 bases of the junction unmatched. In DNA, the CDR3 is TGCGCCAGCAGCCTTGGGACAGCTCATGAAAAACTGTTTTTT. This gives the protein CASSLGTAHEKLFF.

The chain has TRBV19 and TRBJ1-3; D is uncertain. The CDR3 spans 13 residues. Germline lookup yields CDR1 LNHDA and CDR2 SQIVND (reference sequence). V dropped 5 bases and J dropped 4 bases, with 9 bases sitting between them. CDR3 DNA sequence: TGTGCCAGTAGTTTCTGGGCCGGAAACACCATATATTTT. Amino acid sequence: CASSFWAGNTIYF.

V usage is TRBV7-9 and J usage is TRBJ2-7; 13 nucleotides match TRBD2. The CDR3 is made up of 17 amino acids. The trim removed 3 bases at V and 2 bases at J, leaving 7 bases unmatched. Per germline, CDR1 SEHNR and CDR2 FQNEAQ (reference sequence). The CDR3 coding sequence is TGTGCCAGCAGCTTTTTCGGGACTAGCGGGATTACCTACGAGCAGTACGTC. Amino acid sequence: CASSFFGTSGITYEQYV.

The chain is built from TRBV24-1 and TRBJ2-1, with D possibly matching TRBD1 (7 bases). With 3 bases removed from V and 3 bases from J, the gap between germline ends came to 17 bases. CDR1 is KGHDR and CDR2 is SFDVKD in the germline V gene. The CDR3 spans 17 residues. The CDR3 nucleotides read TGTGCCACCAGTGATCACCGCGCGGGACAGAGCTACAATGAGCAGTTCTTC. It is translated as CATSDHRAGQSYNEQFF.